The clone carrying this T cell receptor beta chain was counted only a few times. V lost 5 bases and J lost 3, with 17 bases in between. The CDR3 is 15 amino acids. Germline CDR1 is SSHAT and CDR2 is FNYEAQ (reference sequence). The data originate from a study of T cells after somatic rescue of genetic block. Only in-frame clones appear in the TCRdb table, and some are missing; sequencing was by immunoSEQ multiplex PCR. The table records approximately 110,000 clones, 80% to 95% of them present only once. The TCR sequence derives from a woman under 30. This rearrangement joins TRBV7-7 to TRBJ2-7, with D unresolved. Sequencing was done on a sample of peripheral blood mononuclear cells (PBMCs). The CDR3 is CASSPSNAAIYEQYF. The CDR3 DNA reads as TGTGCCAGCAGCCCATCGAATGCAGCTATCTACGAGCAGTACTTC. Combining the CDR3 with reference TRBV7-7 and TRBJ2-7 gives the whole variable domain GAGVSQSPRYKVTKRGQDVTLRCDPISSHATLYWYQQALGQGPEFLTYFNYEAQPDKSGLPSDRFSAERPEGSISTLTIQRTEQRDSAMYRCASSPSNAAIYEQYFGPGTRLTVT.